These 23 T cell receptor beta chains were all obtained from the same sample, sequenced in a study of blood T cell repertoires in COVID-19. Sequenced by immunoSEQ multiplex PCR; TCRdb stores in-frame clones only, minus some. Of under 200,000 clones listed, 70% to 80% are singletons. The material sequenced was peripheral blood. The receptor set was obtained from a woman between 35 and 50 years old with COVID-19, enrolled during active disease.

The CDR3 DNA sequence: TGCGCCAGCAGCCAAATCCAGGGAAAAGGCTACACCTTC. Encoded protein: CASSQIQGKGYTF. The J gene is TRBJ1-2, the V gene TRBV4-1, with a tentative D call TRBD1 (5 bases). The V gene lost 2 bases and the J gene lost 8 bases, with 12 bases spanning the gap. The CDR3 spans 13 residues. Germline assignment: CDR1 MGHRA and CDR2 YSYEKL.

This clone was counted a single time. The chain uses TRBV4-3 and TRBJ2-7; 10 bases line up with TRBD2. The trim removed 1 base at V and 3 bases at J, leaving 9 bases unmatched. Germline CDR1 reads LGHNA; CDR2 reads YSLEER. CDR3 length: 17 residues. This CDR3 reads CASSQVAGGGVVYEQYF. The CDR3 nucleotides read TGCGCCAGCAGCCAAGTAGCGGGGGGAGGTGTTGTCTACGAGCAGTACTTC.

The rearrangement uses TRBV10-1 and TRBJ1-1, with TRBD1 as a possible D gene (6 bases). The CDR3 contains 14 residues. Germline V gene sequence: CDR1 WNHNN, CDR2 SYGVQD (reference sequence). V lost 5 bases and J 4 bases, leaving 14 bases between the germline ends. The CDR3 reads CASSKTIGGTEAFF. Here the CDR3 DNA reads TGCGCCAGCAGTAAAACGATAGGGGGCACTGAAGCTTTCTTT.

The V gene is TRBV23-1, the J gene TRBJ1-4; D may be TRBD1 (5 bases). TRBV23-1 belongs to the ORF category, with a function that is uncertain. Trimming cost V 2 bases and J 3 bases, with 19 bases left between them. This CDR3 contains 18 residues. CDR3 DNA sequence: TGCGCCAGCAGTCAACTACGATATCAGGCGACAGCTAATGAAAAACTGTTTTTT. Protein product: CASSQLRYQATANEKLFF.

This clone was recorded once. The V gene is TRBV5-4, the J gene TRBJ1-4, with TRBD1 matching 7 bases. With V trimmed by 4 bases and J by 7 bases, 7 bases remained unmatched. The CDR3 is 14 residues long. Germline V lookup: CDR1 SGHNT, CDR2 YYREEE (reference sequence). The CDR3 sequence is CASSTRQGSEKLFF. Written as DNA, the CDR3 is TGTGCCAGCAGCACCCGACAGGGATCTGAAAAACTGTTTTTT.

The chain employs TRBV24-1 and TRBJ2-3; 7 positions agree with TRBD1. Germline V gene data show CDR1 as KGHDR and CDR2 as SFDVKD. Unmatched junction bases numbered 9, after V lost 4 bases and J lost 6 bases. The CDR3 extends over 15 amino acids. CDR3 region: CATSDPGQSSDTQYF. CDR3 DNA: TGTGCCACCAGTGACCCGGGACAGTCCAGCGATACGCAGTATTTT.

This chain uses TRBV11-3 with TRBJ2-1, with no clear D. Germline loops: CDR1 SGHNT, CDR2 YENEEA. This CDR3 is built from 12 residues. Trimming took 4 bases from V and 6 from J, leaving 7 bases between them. CDR3 in DNA: TGTGCCAGCAGCTCGCTAGTCAATGAGCAGTTCTTC. It encodes CASSSLVNEQFF.

This clone was recorded once. V usage is TRBV9 and J usage is TRBJ1-2, with D maybe TRBD1 (5 bases). The germline V gene has CDR1 SGDLS and CDR2 YYNGEE. The V end lost 6 bases, the J end lost 4 bases, and 19 bases lay between the germline ends. The CDR3 has 15 residues. Written as DNA, the CDR3 is TGTGCCAGCAATTCGGACGCCCAGGGTACCTATGGCTACACCTTC. Encoded protein: CASNSDAQGTYGYTF. Using reference TRBV9 and TRBJ1-2 for the parts outside the CDR3, the full variable domain is DSGVTQTPKHLITATGQRVTLRCSPRSGDLSVYWYQQSLDQGLQFLIQYYNGEERAKGNILERFSAQQFPDLHSELNLSSLELGDSALYFCASNSDAQGTYGYTFGSGTRLTVV.

The chain recombines TRBV2 with TRBJ2-2, with D maybe TRBD2 (5 bases). Germline values: CDR1 SNHLY, CDR2 FYNNEI. V was pared by 7 bases and J by 1 base, with 10 bases between. The CDR3 runs 14 residues. In DNA, the CDR3 is TGTGCCAGCACCCCTAGCCTGAACACCGGGGAGCTGTTTTTT. Translated: CASTPSLNTGELFF.

This sequence joins TRBV19 and TRBJ1-5; 7 nucleotides line up with TRBD1. Per germline, CDR1 LNHDA and CDR2 SQIVND (reference sequence). This CDR3 has 12 residues. V lost 6 bases and J lost 7; bases outside the gene matches: 3. The CDR3 sequence: CASRTGRQPQHF. The CDR3 DNA reads as TGTGCCAGTAGGACAGGGCGGCAGCCCCAGCATTTT.

This clone has only one observation. This chain joins TRBV19 and TRBJ2-3; D is ambiguous. The CDR3 spans 12 residues. Looked up from germline, CDR1 is LNHDA and CDR2 is SQIVND (reference sequence). The V end was cut by 5 bases, the J end by 1 base, with 4 bases between. CDR3 nucleotides: TGTGCCAGTAGTGGCCGCACAGATACGCAGTATTTT. Its translation: CASSGRTDTQYF. Drawing the rest from reference TRBV19 and TRBJ2-3, the complete variable domain is DGGITQSPKYLFRKEGQNVTLSCEQNLNHDAMYWYRQDPGQGLRLIYYSQIVNDFQKGDIAEGYSVSREKKESFPLTVTSAQKNPTAFYLCASSGRTDTQYFGPGTRLTVL.

The CDR3 region is CASSLAGVASYNEQFF. DNA of the CDR3: TGCGCCAGCAGCTTGGCAGGCGTGGCCTCCTACAATGAGCAGTTCTTC. The chain couples TRBV5-1 to TRBJ2-1, with unresolved D. This CDR3 is built from 16 residues. Germline V gene sequence: CDR1 SGHRS, CDR2 YFSETQ. Deletions cut 0 bases from V and 0 bases from J, with 10 bases between. The whole variable domain, remainder taken from reference TRBV5-1 and TRBJ2-1, is KAGVTQTPRYLIKTRGQQVTLSCSPISGHRSVSWYQQTPGQGLQFLFEYFSETQRNKGNFPGRFSGRQFSNSRSEMNVSTLELGDSALYLCASSLAGVASYNEQFFGPGTRLTVL.

The sample holds one count of this clone. The chain links TRBV5-4 to TRBJ2-1; D is perhaps TRBD2 (6 bases). Deletions cut 2 bases from V and 0 bases from J, with 24 bases between. CDR3 length equals 20 residues. Per the germline V gene, CDR1 is SGHNT and CDR2 is YYREEE (reference sequence). CDR3 DNA: TGTGCCAGCAGCTTTGTGGGGGGAGTAAATATATTAAGCTCCTACAATGAGCAGTTCTTC. Translation: CASSFVGGVNILSSYNEQFF.

V and J are TRBV6-2 or TRBV6-3 and TRBJ2-1; TRBD1 matches at 10 bases. Germline V gene sequence: CDR1 MNHEY, CDR2 SVGEGT. The CDR3 has 15 amino acids. The V segment lost 4 bases and the J segment 7 bases; nucleotides outside the gene matches: 7. CDR3 region: CASSSGQGRVNEQFF. For the CDR3, the DNA is TGTGCCAGCAGTTCGGGACAGGGGAGAGTGAATGAGCAGTTCTTC.

V gene TRBV7-3 combines with J gene TRBJ1-5; D might be TRBD1 (6 bases). The germline V and J ends were trimmed by 1 base and 5 bases, with 30 bases remaining between them. Per germline, CDR1 SGHTA and CDR2 FQGTGA. This CDR3 has 21 residues. This chain's CDR3 is CASSLMFRGASSQGIDQPQHF. The CDR3 DNA follows: TGTGCCAGCAGCTTAATGTTCCGGGGCGCCTCATCACAGGGAATAGATCAGCCCCAGCATTTT.

The chain recombines TRBV3-1 (or the pseudogene TRBV3-2) with TRBJ2-1, with D possibly matching TRBD2 (7 bases). Germline V CDR1 and CDR2: LGHDT, YNNKEL (reference sequence). The V and J ends lost 1 base and 11 bases respectively, with 12 bases between them. The CDR3 length is 13 residues. For the CDR3, the DNA is TGTGCCAGCAGCCAAGGGGGAGGGGGACAGCAGTTCTTC. It encodes CASSQGGGGQQFF.

With respect to this clone: Other DNA variants within this sample encode the same CDR3. V is TRBV29-1 and J is TRBJ1-2, with a weak D call TRBD1 (5 bases). This CDR3 is 11 amino acids long. V lost 6 bases, J lost 4 bases, and 9 bases lay in between. CDR1 is SQVTM, CDR2 ANQGSEA, per germline. CDR3 region: CSVLDSYGYTF. The CDR3 DNA is TGCAGCGTCTTAGACAGCTATGGCTACACCTTC.

This chain uses TRBV27 with TRBJ1-2, with D maybe TRBD1 (6 bases). Germline V gene sequence: CDR1 MNHEY, CDR2 SMNVEV (reference sequence). The CDR3 has 13 residues. Trimming removed 4 bases from V and 2 bases from J, with 8 bases in between. This CDR3 reads CASSYQGNYGYTF. The CDR3 DNA reads as TGTGCCAGCAGTTATCAGGGGAACTATGGCTACACCTTC.

This rearrangement joins TRBV5-1 to TRBJ1-6; D is unresolved. V gave up 0 bases and J gave up 7 bases, with 8 bases separating them. This CDR3 spans 14 amino acids. Looked up from germline, CDR1 is SGHRS and CDR2 is YFSETQ. CDR3 sequence: CASSLGQSNSPLHF. CDR3 nucleotides: TGCGCCAGCAGCTTGGGGCAGTCCAATTCACCCCTCCACTTT.

This rearrangement joins TRBV19 to TRBJ2-2, with a possible D match to TRBD2 (6 bases). In germline, CDR1 is LNHDA, CDR2 SQIVND (reference sequence). V lost 6 bases and J lost 6, with 14 bases in between. The CDR3 loop spans 14 amino acids. CDR3 bases: TGTGCCAGTAGCACTACTGGAGGGCCCGGGGAGCTGTTTTTT. Its translation: CASSTTGGPGELFF. Full variable domain (outside the CDR3, taken from reference TRBV19 and TRBJ2-2): DGGITQSPKYLFRKEGQNVTLSCEQNLNHDAMYWYRQDPGQGLRLIYYSQIVNDFQKGDIAEGYSVSREKKESFPLTVTSAQKNPTAFYLCASSTTGGPGELFFGEGSRLTVL.

This chain uses TRBV28 with TRBJ2-7; TRBD1 matches 7 bases. Germline CDR1 and CDR2: MDHEN and SYDVKM. CDR3 length: 15 amino acids. The J segment lost 2 bases and the V segment lost 8 bases, leaving 12 bases of the junction unmatched. As DNA, the CDR3 is TGTGCCAGCGGACCCGGGACAGACGTTCCCTACGAGCAGTACTTC. Translated: CASGPGTDVPYEQYF.

DNA of the CDR3: TGTGCCAGCAGTGACCCGGGACAGGCCTCCTCTGGGGCCAACGTCCTGACTTTC. Translating gives CASSDPGQASSGANVLTF. The gene calls are TRBV6-2 or TRBV6-3 and TRBJ2-6; 8 nucleotides align to TRBD1. Germline values: CDR1 MNHEY, CDR2 SVGEGT. There are 18 residues in the CDR3. The V and J ends lost 5 bases and 0 bases, in that order; junction bases with no gene match: 9.

The V gene is TRBV18, the J gene TRBJ1-1; D remains unclear. CDR1 and CDR2 (germline): KGHSH, LQKENI. The CDR3 is 13 amino acids. V was cut by 2 bases and J by 1 base, with 5 bases left in between. The CDR3 loop reads CASSPTENTEAFF. CDR3 in DNA: TGTGCCAGCTCACCAACAGAGAACACTGAAGCTTTCTTT.